A single sample gave rise to the 9 T cell receptor beta chains below, sequenced in a study of identical twins. MiXCR was run by TCRdb on the 5' RACE reads, yielding one entry per CDR3 protein. The profile shows fewer than 350,000 distinct CDR3 sequences, 6.5% to 9.5% of them singletons. The sample also formed part of further work on yellow fever vaccine responses in identical twins.

Sample: memory (CD45RO+) T cells sorted from blood. The source of these receptors is a young woman in good health.

This clonotype was detected only a few times. The chain joins TRBV9 to TRBJ2-3, with 8 nucleotides matching TRBD2. Trimming cost V 3 bases and J 0 bases; bases outside gene matches: 6. CDR3 length: 16 amino acids. CDR1 and CDR2 (germline): SGDLS, YYNGEE. The CDR3 loop reads CASSARTSSSTDTQYF. The DNA for the CDR3 is TGTGCCAGCAGCGCAAGGACTAGCAGTAGCACAGATACGCAGTATTTT.

The chain has TRBV15 and TRBJ2-3; 11 bases align to TRBD2. Losses at the gene ends were 0 bases for V and 5 bases for J; bases not matched to a gene: 10. The CDR3 runs to 18 residues. Germline CDR1 LNHNV, CDR2 YYDKDF (reference sequence). Here the CDR3 DNA reads TGTGCCACCAGCAGAGATCAGAGGACACTAGCGGGGGTAGATACGCAGTATTTT. It translates to CATSRDQRTLAGVDTQYF.

This clonotype was seen ten or more times. V gene TRBV27 combines with J gene TRBJ2-7, with D maybe TRBD2 (6 bases). The V gene's germline CDR1 is MNHEY and CDR2 SMNVEV (reference sequence). This CDR3 spans 16 amino acids. V lost 7 bases and J lost 7, with 26 bases in between. This CDR3 reads CASMLVSGTGSGEQYF. The CDR3 DNA sequence: TGTGCCAGCATGTTAGTCTCCGGGACTGGCTCGGGGGAGCAGTACTTC.

J is TRBJ2-1 and V is TRBV6-2 or TRBV6-3; D is ambiguous. Trimming shortened V by 6 bases and J by 11 bases, and 11 bases separated the two germline ends. The CDR3 contains 11 residues. Per the germline V gene, CDR1 is MNHEY and CDR2 is SVGEGT. CDR3 bases: TGTGCCAGCAGATCCCCTCCGCAGCAGTTCTTC. It specifies CASRSPPQQFF.

V gene TRBV12-3 or TRBV12-4 combines with J gene TRBJ2-1; 10 bases are shared with TRBD2. The V and J ends lost 6 bases and 7 bases, in that order; junction bases with no gene match: 12. This CDR3 spans 16 amino acids. This CDR3 is CASRPISGRSWNEQFF. The DNA for the CDR3 is TGTGCCAGCAGACCCATTAGCGGGAGGAGTTGGAATGAGCAGTTCTTC.

This clonotype has just a few counts. The gene calls are TRBV5-1 and TRBJ2-3, with D perhaps being TRBD1 or TRBD2 (5 bases each). Trimming cost V 4 bases and J 2 bases, with 8 bases left between them. Germline-derived CDR1 and CDR2 are SGHRS and YFSETQ. The CDR3 is made up of 13 amino acids. The DNA of the CDR3 is TGCGCCAGCAGCGAGGGGACCACAGATACGCAGTATTTT. Translated, it gives CASSEGTTDTQYF. The full variable domain, in which reference TRBV5-1 and TRBJ2-3 provide the parts outside the CDR3, is KAGVTQTPRYLIKTRGQQVTLSCSPISGHRSVSWYQQTPGQGLQFLFEYFSETQRNKGNFPGRFSGRQFSNSRSEMNVSTLELGDSALYLCASSEGTTDTQYFGPGTRLTVL.

Only a few counts were recorded for this clonotype. The chain employs TRBV15 and TRBJ1-1; D gene unclear. Per germline, CDR1 LNHNV and CDR2 YYDKDF (reference sequence). Trimming left V 8 bases short and J 0 bases short, with 13 bases between. The CDR3 contains 14 residues. The CDR3 sequence: CATEKDRLNTEAFF. The CDR3, as DNA: TGTGCCACCGAAAAGGACCGATTGAACACTGAAGCTTTCTTT.

This clonotype was seen many times. The chain links TRBV18 to TRBJ1-5, with D possibly matching TRBD1 (5 bases). Trimming pared 3 bases from V and 6 bases from J, leaving 15 bases between. The germline V gene has CDR1 KGHSH and CDR2 LQKENI. This CDR3 has 15 residues. CDR3 loop: CASSPPGGNSQPQHF. The CDR3 bases are TGTGCCAGCTCACCCCCCGGGGGAAATAGTCAGCCCCAGCATTTT.

In this sample, this clonotype turned up many times. The rearrangement joins TRBV6-4 to TRBJ2-1; D ambiguous. CDR3 length: 13 residues. Germline CDR1 is MRHNA and CDR2 is SNTAGT. V shed 0 bases and J shed 8 bases, with 8 bases lying between them. The CDR3, as DNA: TGTGCCAGCAGTGACTCTGAGTGGGATGAGCAGTTCTTC. It is translated as CASSDSEWDEQFF.